This T cell receptor (beta chain) was observed in a study of blood T cell repertoires in COVID-19. Some clones are missing from TCRdb's copy, which holds only in-frame ones; the method was immunoSEQ multiplex PCR. The table records a few hundred thousand clones, approximately 89% of them present only once. This CDR3 region has 16 residues. Germline V gene lookup returns CDR1 ENHRY and CDR2 SYGVKD. Germline trimming cut 0 bases from V and 10 bases from J; bases unmatched to any gene: 7. This TCR came from a man younger than 45 who had recovered from COVID-19. The sequenced sample was PBMCs or T cells enriched from blood (not recorded which). The chain joins TRBV10-3 to TRBJ2-1; 12 bases match TRBD2. CDR3 amino acids: CAISESPLAGGPEQFF. In DNA form, the CDR3 reads TGTGCCATCAGTGAGTCGCCGCTAGCGGGGGGGCCGGAGCAGTTCTTC.